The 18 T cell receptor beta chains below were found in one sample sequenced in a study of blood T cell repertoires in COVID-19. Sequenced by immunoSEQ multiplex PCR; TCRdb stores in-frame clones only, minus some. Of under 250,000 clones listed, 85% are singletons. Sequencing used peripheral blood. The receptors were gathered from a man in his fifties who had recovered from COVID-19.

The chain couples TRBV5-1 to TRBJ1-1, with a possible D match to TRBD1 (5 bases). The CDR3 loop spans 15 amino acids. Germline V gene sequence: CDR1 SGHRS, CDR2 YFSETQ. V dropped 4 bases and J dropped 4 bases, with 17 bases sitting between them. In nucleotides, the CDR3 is TGCGCCAGCAGCGGGGGGTCCGGGAAGGGCACTGAAGCTTTCTTT. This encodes CASSGGSGKGTEAFF.

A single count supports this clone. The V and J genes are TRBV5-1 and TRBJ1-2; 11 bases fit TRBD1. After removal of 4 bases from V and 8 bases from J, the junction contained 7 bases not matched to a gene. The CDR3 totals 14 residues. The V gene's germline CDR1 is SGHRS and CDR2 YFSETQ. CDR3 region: CASSRTGTGGGYTF. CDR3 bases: TGCGCCAGCAGCAGGACCGGGACAGGGGGAGGCTACACCTTC.

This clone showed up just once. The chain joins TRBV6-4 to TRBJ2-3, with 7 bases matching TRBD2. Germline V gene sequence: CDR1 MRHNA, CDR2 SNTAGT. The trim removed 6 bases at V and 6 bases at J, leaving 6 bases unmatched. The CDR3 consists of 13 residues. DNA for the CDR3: TGTGCCAGCAGCCGGGACTACATGGATACGCAGTATTTT. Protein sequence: CASSRDYMDTQYF.

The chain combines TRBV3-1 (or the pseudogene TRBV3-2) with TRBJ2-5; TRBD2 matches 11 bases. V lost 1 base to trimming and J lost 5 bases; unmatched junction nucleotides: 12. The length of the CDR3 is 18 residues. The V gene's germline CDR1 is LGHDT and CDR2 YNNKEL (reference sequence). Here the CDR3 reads CASSQGWVAGGGQETQYF. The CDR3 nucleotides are TGTGCCAGCAGCCAAGGTTGGGTAGCGGGAGGGGGACAGGAGACCCAGTACTTC.

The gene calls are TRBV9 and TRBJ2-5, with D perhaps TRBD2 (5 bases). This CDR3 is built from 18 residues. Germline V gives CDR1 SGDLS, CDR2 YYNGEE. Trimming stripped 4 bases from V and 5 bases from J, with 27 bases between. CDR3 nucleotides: TGTGCCAGCAGCCTGAGCCGTGATAAACGGGGTGGGGATGAGACCCAGTACTTC. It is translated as CASSLSRDKRGGDETQYF.

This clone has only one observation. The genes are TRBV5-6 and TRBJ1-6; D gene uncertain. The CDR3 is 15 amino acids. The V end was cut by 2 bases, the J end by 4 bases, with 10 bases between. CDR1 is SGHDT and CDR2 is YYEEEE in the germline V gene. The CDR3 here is CASSFGFTYNSPLHF. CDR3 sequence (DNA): TGTGCCAGCAGCTTCGGTTTCACGTATAATTCACCCCTCCACTTT.

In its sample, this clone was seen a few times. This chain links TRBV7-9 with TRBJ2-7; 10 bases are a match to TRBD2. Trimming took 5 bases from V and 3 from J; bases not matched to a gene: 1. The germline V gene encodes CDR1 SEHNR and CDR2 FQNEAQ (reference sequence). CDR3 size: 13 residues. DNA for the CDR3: TGTGCCAGCAGCCGGACTAGCGGCTACGAGCAGTACTTC. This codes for CASSRTSGYEQYF.

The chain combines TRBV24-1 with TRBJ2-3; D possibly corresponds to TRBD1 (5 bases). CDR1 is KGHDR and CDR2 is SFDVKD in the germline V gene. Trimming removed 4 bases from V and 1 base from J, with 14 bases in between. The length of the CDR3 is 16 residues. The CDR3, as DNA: TGTGCCACCAGTGACCAAATGGGGCCCGGCACAGATACGCAGTATTTT. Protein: CATSDQMGPGTDTQYF.

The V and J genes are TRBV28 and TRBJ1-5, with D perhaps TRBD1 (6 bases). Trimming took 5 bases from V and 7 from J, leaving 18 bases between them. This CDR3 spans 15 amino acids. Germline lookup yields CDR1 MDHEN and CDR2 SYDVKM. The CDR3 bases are TGTGCCAGCAGTCCCCTCAGGGGCCCGCTCCAGCCCCAGCATTTT. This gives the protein CASSPLRGPLQPQHF.

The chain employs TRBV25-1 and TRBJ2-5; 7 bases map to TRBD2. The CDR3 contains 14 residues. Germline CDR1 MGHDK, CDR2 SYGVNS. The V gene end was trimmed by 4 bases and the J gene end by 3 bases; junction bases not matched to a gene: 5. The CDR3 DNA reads TGTGCCAGCAGTGGCCTGGGGGGGAAAGAGACCCAGTACTTC. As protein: CASSGLGGKETQYF.

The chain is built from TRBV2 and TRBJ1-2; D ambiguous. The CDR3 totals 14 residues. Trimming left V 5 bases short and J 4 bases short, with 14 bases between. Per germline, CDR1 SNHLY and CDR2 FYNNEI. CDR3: CASSQEVQPYGYTF. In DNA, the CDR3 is TGTGCCAGCAGTCAGGAAGTACAACCCTATGGCTACACCTTC.

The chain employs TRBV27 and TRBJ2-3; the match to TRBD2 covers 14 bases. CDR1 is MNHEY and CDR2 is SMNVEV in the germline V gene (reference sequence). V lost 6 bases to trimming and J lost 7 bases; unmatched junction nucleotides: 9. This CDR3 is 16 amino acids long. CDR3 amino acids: CASRSPGTSGSHTQYF. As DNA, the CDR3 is TGTGCCAGCAGATCCCCCGGGACTAGCGGGAGTCATACGCAGTATTTT.

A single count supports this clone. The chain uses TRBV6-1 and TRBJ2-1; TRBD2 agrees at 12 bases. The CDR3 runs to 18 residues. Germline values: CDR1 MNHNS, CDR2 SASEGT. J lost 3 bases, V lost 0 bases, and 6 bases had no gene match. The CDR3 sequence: CASSEALGLAGYYNEQFF. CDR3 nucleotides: TGTGCCAGCAGTGAAGCGCTCGGACTAGCGGGATACTACAATGAGCAGTTCTTC.

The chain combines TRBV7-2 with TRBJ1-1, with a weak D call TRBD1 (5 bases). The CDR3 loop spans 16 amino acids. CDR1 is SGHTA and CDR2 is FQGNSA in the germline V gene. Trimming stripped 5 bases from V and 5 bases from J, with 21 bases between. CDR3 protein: CASSLDSRAYSTEAFF. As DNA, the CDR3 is TGTGCCAGCAGCCTTGACAGCCGGGCTTATTCTACTGAAGCTTTCTTT.

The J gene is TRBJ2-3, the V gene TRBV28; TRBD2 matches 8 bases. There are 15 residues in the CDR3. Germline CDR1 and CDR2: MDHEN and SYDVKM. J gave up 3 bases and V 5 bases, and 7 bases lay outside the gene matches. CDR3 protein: CASSLAGLGTDTQYF. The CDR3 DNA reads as TGTGCCAGCAGTCTGGCGGGACTAGGGACAGATACGCAGTATTTT.

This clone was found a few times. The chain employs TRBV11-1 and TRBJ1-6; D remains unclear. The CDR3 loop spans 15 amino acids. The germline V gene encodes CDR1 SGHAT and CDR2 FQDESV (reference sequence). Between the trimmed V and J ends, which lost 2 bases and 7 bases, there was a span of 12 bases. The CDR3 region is CASSLSRFSNSPLHF. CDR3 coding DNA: TGTGCCAGCAGCTTATCCCGGTTCTCAAATTCACCCCTCCACTTT.

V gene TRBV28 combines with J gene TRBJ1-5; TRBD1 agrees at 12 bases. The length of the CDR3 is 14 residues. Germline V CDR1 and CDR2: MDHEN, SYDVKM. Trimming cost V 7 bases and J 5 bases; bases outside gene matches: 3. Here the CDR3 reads CASTGDRGHQPQHF. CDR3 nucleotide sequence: TGTGCCAGCACCGGGGACAGGGGGCATCAGCCCCAGCATTTT.

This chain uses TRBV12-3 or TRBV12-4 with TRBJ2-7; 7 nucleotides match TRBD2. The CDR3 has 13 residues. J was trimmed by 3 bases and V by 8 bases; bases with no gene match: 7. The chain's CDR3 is CASSDWDYYEQYF. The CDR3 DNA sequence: TGTGCCAGCTCTGACTGGGACTACTACGAGCAGTACTTC.